The 2 T cell receptor beta chains in this list originate from one sample, sequenced in a study of T cells after yellow fever vaccination. In TCRdb, the 5' RACE reads were re-called with MiXCR into one record per CDR3 protein. This table holds 250,000 or so distinct CDR3 sequences, 3.6% found once. Sequences were derived from PBMCs, sampled 15 days after the yellow fever booster vaccination. The origin of the receptors is a man between 18 and 35 years old who received the YFV17D yellow fever vaccine.

This clonotype was detected ten times or more. The chain has TRBV20-1 and TRBJ1-2; no definite D call. The V gene lost 0 bases and the J gene lost 4 bases, with 12 bases spanning the gap. The CDR3 covers 14 residues. Germline CDR1 is DFQATT and CDR2 is SNEGSKA (reference sequence). The CDR3 loop reads CSARDPLSGYGYTF. The CDR3 nucleotides read TGCAGTGCTAGAGATCCGTTGAGTGGCTATGGCTACACCTTC.

This clonotype was recorded at least ten times. V gene TRBV7-7 combines with J gene TRBJ2-5; 9 positions match TRBD2. The CDR3 has 15 amino acids. Trimming cost V 5 bases and J 2 bases; bases outside gene matches: 6. Germline CDR1 and CDR2: SSHAT and FNYEAQ (reference sequence). The CDR3, as DNA: TGTGCCAGCAGCCCTGGGCGGGGGGGACAAGAGACCCAGTACTTC. This gives the protein CASSPGRGGQETQYF.